The table lists the clone carrying this TCR beta chain with many counts. The data were taken from a study of T cells in Graves' hyperthyroidism and ophthalmopathy. RNA transcripts yielded amplified TCR beta CDR3 regions. With the HTBI primer set, the TCR CDR3 went through a first round of RT-PCR. From the multiplex PCR reads, TCRdb called clonotypes with MiXCR, one entry per CDR3 protein. The table has fewer than 850,000 distinct CDR3 sequences, roughly 17% seen once. V was pared by 3 bases and J by 4 bases, with 4 bases of the junction left unmatched. Germline values: CDR1 SGHRS, CDR2 YFSETQ. The length of the CDR3 is 14 residues.

The TCR comes from a man between 45 and 60 years old with Graves' hyperthyroidism. This rearrangement joins TRBV5-1 to TRBJ2-7; TRBD2 matches at 10 bases. The specimen sequenced was blood. The DNA of the CDR3 is TGCGCCAGCAGCTCCGCGACTAGCGGGTACGAGCAGTACTTC. Protein: CASSSATSGYEQYF. Drawing the rest from reference TRBV5-1 and TRBJ2-7, the complete variable domain is KAGVTQTPRYLIKTRGQQVTLSCSPISGHRSVSWYQQTPGQGLQFLFEYFSETQRNKGNFPGRFSGRQFSNSRSEMNVSTLELGDSALYLCASSSATSGYEQYFGPGTRLTVT.